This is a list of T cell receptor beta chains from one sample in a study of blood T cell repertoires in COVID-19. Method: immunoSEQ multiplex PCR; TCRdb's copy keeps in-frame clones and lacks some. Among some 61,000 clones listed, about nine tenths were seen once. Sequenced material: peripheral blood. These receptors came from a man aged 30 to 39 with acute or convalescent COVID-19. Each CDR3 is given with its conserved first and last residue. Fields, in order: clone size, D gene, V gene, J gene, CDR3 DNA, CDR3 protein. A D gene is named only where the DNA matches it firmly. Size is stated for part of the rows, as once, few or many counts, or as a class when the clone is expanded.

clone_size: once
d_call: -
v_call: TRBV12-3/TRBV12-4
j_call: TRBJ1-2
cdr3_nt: TGTGCCAGCAGTTTCGGGGTCTCCCGAGGCTACACCTTC
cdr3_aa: CASSFGVSRGYTF

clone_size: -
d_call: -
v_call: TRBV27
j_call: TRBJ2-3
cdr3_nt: TGTGCCAGCAAACTCATTAGCGGTTTGGCAGATACGCAGTATTTT
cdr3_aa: CASKLISGLADTQYF

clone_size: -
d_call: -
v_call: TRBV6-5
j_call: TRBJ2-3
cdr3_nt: TGTGCCAGCGGCTTGCATACGCAGTATTTT
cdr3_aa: CASGLHTQYF

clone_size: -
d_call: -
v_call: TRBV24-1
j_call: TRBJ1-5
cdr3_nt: TGTGCCACCAGTGACAGGGATCAACAGCCCCAGCATTTT
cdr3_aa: CATSDRDQQPQHF

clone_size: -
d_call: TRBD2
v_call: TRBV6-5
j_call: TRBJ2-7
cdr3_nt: TGTGCCAGCAGTTATAGCGGGACCTACGAGCAGTACTTC
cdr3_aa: CASSYSGTYEQYF

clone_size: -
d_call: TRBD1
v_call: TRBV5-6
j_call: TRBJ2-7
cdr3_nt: TGTGCCAGCAGCCAAGGACAGGGTAGGACCTACGAGCAGTACTTC
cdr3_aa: CASSQGQGRTYEQYF

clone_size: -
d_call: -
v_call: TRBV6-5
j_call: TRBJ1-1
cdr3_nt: TGTGCCAGCAGTCCAGGGAACACTGAAGCTTTCTTT
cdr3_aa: CASSPGNTEAFF

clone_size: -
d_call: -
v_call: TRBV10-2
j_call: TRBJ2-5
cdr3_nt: TGCGCCAGCAGTGAGCGGGGAAAAATCCAAGAGACCCAGTACTTC
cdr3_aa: CASSERGKIQETQYF

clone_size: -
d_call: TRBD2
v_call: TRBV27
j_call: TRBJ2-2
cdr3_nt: TGTGCCAGCAGTTTAAGCGGGAGTTATCCCGGGGAGCTGTTTTTT
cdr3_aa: CASSLSGSYPGELFF

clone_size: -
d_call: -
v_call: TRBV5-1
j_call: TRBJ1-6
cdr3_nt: TGCGCCAGCAGCGACGCGGGGGGGAATTCACCCCTCCACTTT
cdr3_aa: CASSDAGGNSPLHF

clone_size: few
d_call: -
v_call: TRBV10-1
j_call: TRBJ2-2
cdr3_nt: TGCGCCTCCGGGGAGGAGAACACCGGGGAGCTGTTTTTT
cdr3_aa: CASGEENTGELFF

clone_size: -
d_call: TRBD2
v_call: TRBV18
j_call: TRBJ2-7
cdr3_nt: TGTGCCAGCTCACCCGGGGGGGCCCTTTCCTACGAGCAGTACTTC
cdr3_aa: CASSPGGALSYEQYF

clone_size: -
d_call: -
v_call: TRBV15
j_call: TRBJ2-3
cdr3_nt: TGTGCCACCAGCAGATCCCCTTCAGGGGGGTTAGATACGCAGTATTTT
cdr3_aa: CATSRSPSGGLDTQYF

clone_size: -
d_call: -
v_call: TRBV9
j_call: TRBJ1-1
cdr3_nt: TGTGCCAGCAGCGCAGGATTGGAGAACACTGAAGCTTTCTTT
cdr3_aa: CASSAGLENTEAFF

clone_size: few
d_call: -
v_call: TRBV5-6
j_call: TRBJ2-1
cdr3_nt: TGTGCCAGCAGCTTGTTTGCGGCCTACAATGAGCAGTTCTTC
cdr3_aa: CASSLFAAYNEQFF

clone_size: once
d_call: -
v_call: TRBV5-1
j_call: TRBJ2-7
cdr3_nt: TGCGCCAGCAGCTTTGAGGGGGGGCCATCCTACGAGCAGTACTTC
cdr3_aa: CASSFEGGPSYEQYF

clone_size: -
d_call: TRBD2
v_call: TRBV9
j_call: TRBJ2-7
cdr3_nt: TGTGCCAGCAGCCCCGGACTAGCGGGGTCCTACGAGCAGTACTTC
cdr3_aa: CASSPGLAGSYEQYF

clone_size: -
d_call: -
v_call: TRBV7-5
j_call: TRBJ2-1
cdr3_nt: TGTGTCAGAAGCTTAGATCGGTTGGAGATTCCTTTACTACTAGCGCACAACAATGAGCAGTTCTTC
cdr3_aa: CVRSLDRLEIPLLLAHNNEQFF

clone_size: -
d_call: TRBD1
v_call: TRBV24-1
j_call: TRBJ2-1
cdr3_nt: TGTGCCACCAGTGCCCTACAGGGGACAAGGGGAAAGACCTACAATGAGCAGTTCTTC
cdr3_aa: CATSALQGTRGKTYNEQFF

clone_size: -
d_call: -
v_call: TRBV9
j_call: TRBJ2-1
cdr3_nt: TGTGCCAGCAGCGTAGCCAGCGGCTACAATGAGCAGTTCTTC
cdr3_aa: CASSVASGYNEQFF

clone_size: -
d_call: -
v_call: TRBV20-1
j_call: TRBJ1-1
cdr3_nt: TGCAGTGCTAGTTACAGTATCGCTTTCTTT
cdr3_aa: CSASYSIAFF

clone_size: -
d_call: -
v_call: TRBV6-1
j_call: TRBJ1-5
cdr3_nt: TGTGCCAGCAGTGAAGTAGGGGCCCTCTATAGCAATCAGCCCCAGCATTTT
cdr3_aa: CASSEVGALYSNQPQHF

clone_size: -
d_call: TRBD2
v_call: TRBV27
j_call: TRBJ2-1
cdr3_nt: TGTGCCAGCAGTCTTGCGGGAGGGGATTACAATGAGCAGTTCTTC
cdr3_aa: CASSLAGGDYNEQFF

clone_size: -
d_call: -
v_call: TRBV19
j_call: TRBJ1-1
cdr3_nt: TGTGCCAGTAGCATACCGGGACAGAACACTGAAGCTTTCTTT
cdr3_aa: CASSIPGQNTEAFF

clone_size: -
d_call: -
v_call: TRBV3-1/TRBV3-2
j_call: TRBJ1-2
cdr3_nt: TGTGCCAGCAGCCGGGGGGACTATGGCTACACCTTC
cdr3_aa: CASSRGDYGYTF

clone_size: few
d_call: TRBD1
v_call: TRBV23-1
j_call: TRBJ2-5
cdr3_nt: TGCGCCAGCAGTCAATCGTGGGCAGGGGGCCGGGTAACCCAGTACTTC
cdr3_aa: CASSQSWAGGRVTQYF

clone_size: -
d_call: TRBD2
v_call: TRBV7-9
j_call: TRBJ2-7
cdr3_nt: TGTGCCAGCAGCCCCCCGGGCGGGGGGAAATACGAGCAGTACTTC
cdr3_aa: CASSPPGGGKYEQYF

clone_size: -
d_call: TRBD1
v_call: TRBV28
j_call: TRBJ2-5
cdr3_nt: TGTGCCAGCAGTTTATCCCCTCCGGGACAGGGGGAGACCCAGTACTTC
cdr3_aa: CASSLSPPGQGETQYF

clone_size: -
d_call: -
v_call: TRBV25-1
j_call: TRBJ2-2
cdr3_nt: TGTGCCAGCAGTTCCAGACACTCCTTCGGGGAGCTGTTTTTT
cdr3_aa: CASSSRHSFGELFF

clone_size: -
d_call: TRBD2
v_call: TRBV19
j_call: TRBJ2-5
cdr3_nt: TGTGCCACTGTGGCGGGAGGGCTACAAGAGACCCAGTACTTC
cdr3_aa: CATVAGGLQETQYF

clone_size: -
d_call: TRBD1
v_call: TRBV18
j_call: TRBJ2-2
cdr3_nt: TGTGCCAGCTCACCACAAGAATGGACAGGGAAAATCAGGGAGCTGTTTTTT
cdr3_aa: CASSPQEWTGKIRELFF

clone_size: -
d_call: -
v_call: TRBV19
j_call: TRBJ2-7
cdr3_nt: TGTGCCAGTGAAGACAGGCCTGGTGGGAACGAGCAGTACTTC
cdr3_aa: CASEDRPGGNEQYF

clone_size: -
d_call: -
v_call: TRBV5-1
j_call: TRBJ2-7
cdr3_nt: TGCGCCAGCAGCTTGGCCGGGGCTTTCGGGAGAAGCTCCTACGAGCAGTACTTC
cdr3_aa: CASSLAGAFGRSSYEQYF

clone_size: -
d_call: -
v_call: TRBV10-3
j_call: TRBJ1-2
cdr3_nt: TGTGCCATCAGTGAGGTGGGGGTAGCGGGTGGCTACACCTTC
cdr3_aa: CAISEVGVAGGYTF

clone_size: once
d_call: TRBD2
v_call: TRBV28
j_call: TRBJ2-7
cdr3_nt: TGTGCCAGCAGTGAACTAGCGGGAGGGTTCTACGAGCAGTACTTC
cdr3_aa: CASSELAGGFYEQYF

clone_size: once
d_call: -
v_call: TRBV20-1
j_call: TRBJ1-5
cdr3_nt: TGCAGTGCTAGTGGGCCTGATCAGCCCCAGCATTTT
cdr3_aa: CSASGPDQPQHF